A single sample is the source of the 3 T cell receptor beta chains below, sequenced in a study of CD8+CD57+ T cells in acquired aplastic anemia. TCR beta VDJ and CDR3 profiles were obtained from a genomic DNA template. TCRdb recomputed calls from the reads with MiXCR, one row per CDR3 protein. The table has about 270,000 distinct CDR3 sequences, around 60% seen once. The sample consisted of sorted CD4+, CD8+, or CD8+CD57+ T cells (not recorded which) from PBMCs. The receptors originated from a human donor with severe aplastic anemia or a healthy control (not recorded which).

V and J are TRBV25-1 and TRBJ2-1; the match to TRBD2 covers 14 bases. The CDR3 totals 19 residues. From germline, CDR1 is MGHDK and CDR2 SYGVNS. V lost 6 bases to trimming and J lost 10 bases; unmatched junction nucleotides: 20. CDR3 in DNA: TGTGCCAGCAGAGGGGGGACAGGGGAAGAATGGACTAGCGGGAGGGAGCAGTTCTTC. It yields the protein CASRGGTGEEWTSGREQFF.

The chain links TRBV15 to TRBJ1-1; D might be TRBD1 (6 bases). CDR1 and CDR2 from the germline V gene are LNHNV and YYDKDF (reference sequence). There are 12 residues in the CDR3. V was cut by 1 base and J by 9 bases, with 9 bases left in between. CDR3 loop: CATSRVDSQAFF. The DNA of the CDR3 is TGTGCCACCAGCAGAGTGGACAGCCAAGCTTTCTTT.

The chain joins TRBV7-9 to TRBJ1-5; D gene ambiguous. CDR1 is SEHNR, CDR2 FQNEAQ, per germline (reference sequence). CDR3 length: 8 residues. Trimming pared 4 bases from V and 11 bases from J, leaving 0 bases between. CDR3 bases: TGTGCCAGCAGCTCCCAGCATTTT. Protein product: CASSSQHF.